The subject of this entry is one TCR beta chain. This specimen belongs to a study of T cells in Graves' hyperthyroidism and ophthalmopathy. J was trimmed by 2 bases and V by 6 bases; bases with no gene match: 11. The CDR3 covers 16 residues. Per the germline V gene, CDR1 is SGHDT and CDR2 is YYEEEE. There were TCR beta CDR3 regions amplified from RNA transcripts. Researchers ran a first-round RT-PCR on the TCR CDR3 using the HTBI primer set. TCRdb analysed the multiplex PCR reads with MiXCR anew, one entry per CDR3 protein. The sample shows roughly 800,000 distinct CDR3 sequences, roughly 37% of them seen only once.

The specimen was blood. V gene TRBV5-6 combines with J gene TRBJ1-3; the match to TRBD1 covers 7 bases. The clonotype originates from a man aged 18 to 30 with Graves' hyperthyroidism. The CDR3: CASTETGYGTGNTIYF. The CDR3 nucleotides are TGTGCCAGCACAGAGACAGGGTATGGAACTGGAAACACCATATATTTT.